These 18 T cell receptor beta chains were sequenced from one sample in a study of CD8+ T cells in alopecia areata. The treatment: oral pan-JAK inhibitor, 5-10 mg twice daily. Extraction and reverse transcription of RNA yielded cDNA as the sequencing template. Some clones are missing from TCRdb's copy, which holds only in-frame ones; the method was immunoSEQ multiplex PCR. The repertoire holds about 100,000 clones, about 60% seen once, with around 17% in the top ten. The starting material was CD8+ T cells sorted from blood, obtained at approximately week 60, from a patient treated with tofacitinib. The source of these receptors is a human donor with alopecia areata.

The chain recombines TRBV30 with TRBJ2-5; D could derive from TRBD1 or TRBD2 (5 bases each). V dropped 4 bases and J dropped 7 bases, with 10 bases sitting between them. The length of the CDR3 is 11 residues. Germline CDR1 and CDR2: GTSNPN and SVGIG (reference sequence). The CDR3 is CAWKGTGTQYF. In nucleotides, the CDR3 is TGTGCCTGGAAAGGGACGGGGACCCAGTACTTC. Looking up the rest from reference TRBV30 and TRBJ2-5 gives the full variable domain: SQTIHQWPATLVQPVGSPLSLECTVEGTSNPNLYWYRQAAGRGLQLLFYSVGIGQISSEVPQNLSASRPQDRQFILSSKKLLLSDSGFYLCAWKGTGTQYFGPGTRLLVL.

This clone was observed a few times. The V gene is TRBV5-4, the J gene TRBJ2-5; 12 bases match TRBD2. V lost 2 bases, J lost 2 bases, and 10 bases stayed unmatched. The length of the CDR3 is 18 residues. CDR1 is SGHNT and CDR2 is YYREEE in the germline V gene (reference sequence). The CDR3 bases are TGTGCCAGCAGCTTTCCCCATCCCCTAGCGGGGGGGCAAGAGACCCAGTACTTC. Its protein is CASSFPHPLAGGQETQYF. The full variable domain, rest sourced from reference TRBV5-4 and TRBJ2-5, is ETGVTQSPTHLIKTRGQQVTLRCSSQSGHNTVSWYQQALGQGPQFIFQYYREEENGRGNFPPRFSGLQFPNYSSELNVNALELDDSALYLCASSFPHPLAGGQETQYFGPGTRLLVL.

This sequence joins TRBV29-1 and TRBJ1-2; 11 bases align to TRBD1. This CDR3 is built from 14 residues. V trimming: 3 bases; J trimming: 3 bases; junction bases outside the gene matches: 3. Per the germline V gene, CDR1 is SQVTM and CDR2 is ANQGSEA. This chain's CDR3 is CSVDGTGGDYGYTF. DNA of the CDR3: TGCAGCGTTGATGGGACAGGGGGAGACTATGGCTACACCTTC.

The J gene is TRBJ2-2, the V gene TRBV2; 8 nucleotides line up with TRBD2. Germline V gene lookup returns CDR1 SNHLY and CDR2 FYNNEI. V was pared by 10 bases and J by 6 bases, with 4 bases of the junction left unmatched. This CDR3 comprises 12 residues. The CDR3 region is CATRTSSGELFF. CDR3 bases: TGTGCCACCCGGACTAGCTCCGGGGAGCTGTTTTTT.

The V gene is TRBV2, the J gene TRBJ2-3; D tentatively reads TRBD1 or TRBD2 (6 bases each). Germline V lookup: CDR1 SNHLY, CDR2 FYNNEI. Trimming cost V 6 bases and J 3 bases, with 10 bases left between them. The length of the CDR3 is 13 residues. CDR3 in amino acids: CASRGGWTDTQYF. The CDR3 nucleotides read TGTGCCAGCAGGGGGGGCTGGACAGATACGCAGTATTTT.

The chain employs TRBV9 and TRBJ2-1; 8 bases line up with TRBD1. The CDR3 covers 15 residues. Germline assignment: CDR1 SGDLS and CDR2 YYNGEE. V lost 5 bases, J lost 7 bases, and 11 bases stayed unmatched. CDR3 region: CASRTGTGQLNEQFF. As DNA, the CDR3 is TGTGCCAGCAGGACCGGGACAGGTCAATTGAATGAGCAGTTCTTC. The full variable domain, rest sourced from reference TRBV9 and TRBJ2-1, is DSGVTQTPKHLITATGQRVTLRCSPRSGDLSVYWYQQSLDQGLQFLIQYYNGEERAKGNILERFSAQQFPDLHSELNLSSLELGDSALYFCASRTGTGQLNEQFFGPGTRLTVL.

To note about this clone: In the same sample, other DNA sequences code for this CDR3. The chain combines TRBV30 with TRBJ2-7; TRBD1 is a possible D gene (5 bases). V lost 5 bases and J 6 bases, leaving 14 bases between the germline ends. Germline lookup yields CDR1 GTSNPN and CDR2 SVGIG (reference sequence). The CDR3 is made up of 12 amino acids. The CDR3 sequence is CAWRYQGFEQYF. CDR3 DNA: TGTGCCTGGCGGTACCAGGGCTTCGAGCAGTACTTC. Variable domain in full (rest from reference TRBV30 and TRBJ2-7): SQTIHQWPATLVQPVGSPLSLECTVEGTSNPNLYWYRQAAGRGLQLLFYSVGIGQISSEVPQNLSASRPQDRQFILSSKKLLLSDSGFYLCAWRYQGFEQYFGPGTRLTVT.

This CDR3 reads CASSQETGEYSNQPQHF. The CDR3, as DNA: TGTGCCAGCAGCCAAGAGACAGGGGAGTATAGCAATCAGCCCCAGCATTTT. The chain is built from TRBV7-8 and TRBJ1-5; 8 bases line up with TRBD1. In germline, CDR1 is SGHVS, CDR2 FQNEAQ. This CDR3 is 17 amino acids long. V shed 5 bases, J shed 0 bases, and the junction held 9 bases outside the gene matches.

V and J are TRBV27 and TRBJ1-6; 9 bases are a match to TRBD1. Trimming cost V 5 bases and J 9 bases; bases outside gene matches: 8. This CDR3 comprises 15 residues. The germline CDR1 and CDR2 sequences are MNHEY and SMNVEV (reference sequence). CDR3 protein: CASSRRTGEGSPLHF. In DNA form, the CDR3 reads TGTGCCAGCAGTCGGCGGACAGGGGAAGGTTCACCCCTCCACTTT.

The chain employs TRBV4-1 and TRBJ1-6; weak D call: TRBD1 (6 bases). Germline V gives CDR1 MGHRA, CDR2 YSYEKL. V was clipped by 4 bases and J by 0 bases, with 10 bases between them. The CDR3 has 16 residues. The CDR3: CASSLVGGSYNSPLHF. Here the CDR3 DNA reads TGCGCCAGCAGCCTCGTAGGGGGCTCCTATAATTCACCCCTCCACTTT.

This chain uses TRBV4-1 with TRBJ2-5; D not certain. The CDR3 has 13 amino acids. Trimming removed 4 bases from V and 4 bases from J, with 10 bases in between. Germline CDR1 reads MGHRA; CDR2 reads YSYEKL. The CDR3, as DNA: TGCGCCAGCAGCCCCCTAGTAGGAGAGACCCAGTACTTC. Translating gives CASSPLVGETQYF.

The chain couples TRBV30 to TRBJ2-7, with TRBD1 matching 9 bases. CDR1 and CDR2 (germline): GTSNPN, SVGIG (reference sequence). The CDR3 has 14 residues. Trimming removed 3 bases from V and 3 bases from J; junction bases left unmatched: 6. The CDR3 protein is CAWSGDRAFYEQYF. The CDR3 nucleotides read TGTGCCTGGAGCGGGGACAGGGCGTTCTACGAGCAGTACTTC. The full variable domain, rest sourced from reference TRBV30 and TRBJ2-7, is SQTIHQWPATLVQPVGSPLSLECTVEGTSNPNLYWYRQAAGRGLQLLFYSVGIGQISSEVPQNLSASRPQDRQFILSSKKLLLSDSGFYLCAWSGDRAFYEQYFGPGTRLTVT.

The CDR3: CASSGEDSPLHF. The CDR3 nucleotides are TGTGCCAGCAGCGGGGAGGATTCACCCCTCCACTTT. The gene calls are TRBV13 and TRBJ1-6; D is unresolved. The CDR3 sequence is 12 residues long. Germline V gene sequence: CDR1 PRHDT, CDR2 FYEKMQ (reference sequence). The V end lost 5 bases, the J end lost 8 bases, and 7 bases lay between the germline ends.

The J gene is TRBJ2-3, the V gene TRBV7-8; maybe TRBD2 (5 bases). This CDR3 is 17 amino acids long. The V end was cut by 1 base, the J end by 4 bases, with 18 bases between. Looked up from germline, CDR1 is SGHVS and CDR2 is FQNEAQ. In nucleotides, the CDR3 is TGTGCCAGCAGCTTAGGAGCCAGATCGGGGTGGGCAGATACGCAGTATTTT. Amino acids: CASSLGARSGWADTQYF. Looking up the rest from reference TRBV7-8 and TRBJ2-3 gives the full variable domain: GAGVSQSPRYKVAKRGQDVALRCDPISGHVSLFWYQQALGQGPEFLTYFQNEAQLDKSGLPSDRFFAERPEGSVSTLKIQRTQQEDSAVYLCASSLGARSGWADTQYFGPGTRLTVL.

Comments on this clone: Relative to the germline gene, one junction end is altered; a read error may explain this. The chain employs TRBV10-3 and TRBJ1-6, with D tentatively TRBD1 (6 bases). This CDR3 comprises 16 residues. Germline CDR1 and CDR2: ENHRY and SYGVKD. CDR3 DNA sequence: TGTGCCAGCAGTTACGGTGTGGGGGCTATACATTCACCCCTCCACTTT. Translated: CASSYGVGAIHSPLHF.

The rearrangement uses TRBV9 and TRBJ2-5; 11 bases map to TRBD1. The germline gives CDR1 SGDLS, CDR2 YYNGEE. V dropped 4 bases and J dropped 5; count of bases not matched to a gene: 10. The CDR3 totals 16 residues. The CDR3 region is CASSLTGTGGRETQYF. CDR3 coding DNA: TGTGCCAGCAGCCTCACAGGGACAGGGGGAAGGGAGACCCAGTACTTC.

This chain connects TRBV9 to TRBJ1-2; D not certain. The V end lost 3 bases, the J end lost 4 bases, and 13 bases lay between the germline ends. From germline, CDR1 is SGDLS and CDR2 YYNGEE. CDR3 length: 14 amino acids. The CDR3 loop reads CASSDNPTPYGYTF. The CDR3 nucleotides are TGTGCCAGCAGCGACAACCCGACACCCTATGGCTACACCTTC. The complete variable domain, with remaining parts taken from reference TRBV9 and TRBJ1-2, reads DSGVTQTPKHLITATGQRVTLRCSPRSGDLSVYWYQQSLDQGLQFLIQYYNGEERAKGNILERFSAQQFPDLHSELNLSSLELGDSALYFCASSDNPTPYGYTFGSGTRLTVV.

This rearrangement joins TRBV4-2 to TRBJ2-1; 8 bases are shared with TRBD1. The CDR3 loop spans 16 amino acids. Germline V lookup: CDR1 LGHNA, CDR2 YNFKEQ. The junction had 13 bases not matched to a gene; V was cut back by 4 bases and J by 8 bases. The CDR3 DNA follows: TGTGCCAGCAGCCGCGAGGACAGGGTCGGAGAGGATGAGCAGTTCTTC. This encodes CASSREDRVGEDEQFF.